This T cell receptor beta chain came from a study of T cell changes during pregnancy in multiple sclerosis. Only in-frame clones appear in the TCRdb table, and some are missing; sequencing was by immunoSEQ multiplex PCR. The table includes about 52,000 clones, over 80% detected once. Trimming took 0 bases from V and 5 from J, leaving 14 bases between them. CDR3 size: 16 residues. In germline, CDR1 is SGDLS, CDR2 YYNGEE. The source material was CD4+ T cells from peripheral blood mononuclear cells, sampled in the third trimester of pregnancy. The TCR sequence derives from a female donor with multiple sclerosis, enrolled in a pregnancy study. The genes are TRBV9 and TRBJ2-2; D possibly corresponds to TRBD2 (7 bases). The CDR3 DNA sequence: TGTGCCAGCAGCGTAGTAGGGGGGGGCCGGACCGGGGAGCTGTTTTTT. It codes for CASSVVGGGRTGELFF.